Listed below are T cell receptor beta chains from one sample, sequenced in a study of T cells in Graves' hyperthyroidism and ophthalmopathy. MiXCR, run by TCRdb on the multiplex PCR reads, gives a single entry per CDR3 protein. In the table there are under 650,000 distinct CDR3 sequences, about a sixth of which are singletons. Sequencing input: blood. The source of these receptors is a woman aged 25 to 39 with Graves' hyperthyroidism. CDR3s include the opening cysteine and the closing phenylalanine or tryptophan. The order of the fields is clone size, J gene, V gene, D gene, CDR3 protein. The D gene is left open where the match is weak. Expanded clones are given a class, and other clones once, few, many or no size at all.

clone size: many
J gene: TRBJ2-7
V gene: TRBV28
D gene: TRBD1
CDR3 protein: CASSSQGAPLSYEQYF

clone size: many
J gene: TRBJ2-5
V gene: TRBV18
D gene: NA
CDR3 protein: CASSPLSRETQYF

clone size: many
J gene: TRBJ2-1
V gene: TRBV28
D gene: NA
CDR3 protein: CASSSRNSRNEQFF

clone size: NA
J gene: TRBJ2-2
V gene: TRBV9
D gene: NA
CDR3 protein: CASRGHMNTGELFF

clone size: NA
J gene: TRBJ2-5
V gene: TRBV18
D gene: NA
CDR3 protein: CASSPNHHASETQYF

clone size: few
J gene: TRBJ1-4
V gene: TRBV19
D gene: NA
CDR3 protein: CASQTGSEKLFF

clone size: NA
J gene: TRBJ2-2
V gene: TRBV19
D gene: NA
CDR3 protein: CASSIVRVGELFF

clone size: many
J gene: TRBJ2-1
V gene: TRBV5-5
D gene: NA
CDR3 protein: CASSPDWNEQFF

clone size: many
J gene: TRBJ1-4
V gene: TRBV5-1
D gene: NA
CDR3 protein: CASAEGPSPNEKLFF

clone size: NA
J gene: TRBJ2-1
V gene: TRBV15
D gene: TRBD2
CDR3 protein: CATSALADYNEQFF

clone size: NA
J gene: TRBJ2-3
V gene: TRBV29-1
D gene: NA
CDR3 protein: CSVELDTDTQYF

clone size: many
J gene: TRBJ2-7
V gene: TRBV7-2
D gene: NA
CDR3 protein: CASSLSASDYEQYF

clone size: many
J gene: TRBJ2-1
V gene: TRBV7-2
D gene: NA
CDR3 protein: CASSLRRQNEQFF

clone size: NA
J gene: TRBJ2-7
V gene: TRBV18
D gene: NA
CDR3 protein: CASSPRGKVDEQYF

clone size: many
J gene: TRBJ2-1
V gene: TRBV28
D gene: NA
CDR3 protein: CASRTGYNEQFF

clone size: many
J gene: TRBJ2-3
V gene: TRBV5-1
D gene: TRBD1
CDR3 protein: CASSLGGTGGDTQYF

clone size: many
J gene: TRBJ1-5
V gene: TRBV28
D gene: TRBD1
CDR3 protein: CASRTSRGWNSNQPQHF

clone size: few
J gene: TRBJ1-4
V gene: TRBV6-1
D gene: NA
CDR3 protein: CASSEDPPTHEKLFF

clone size: few
J gene: TRBJ2-7
V gene: TRBV19
D gene: TRBD2
CDR3 protein: CATQAGVSEQYF

clone size: many
J gene: TRBJ2-7
V gene: TRBV7-6
D gene: TRBD2
CDR3 protein: CASSSPTSAIHEQYF

clone size: NA
J gene: TRBJ2-3
V gene: TRBV19
D gene: TRBD1
CDR3 protein: CASSLSRNRDRQGADTQYF

clone size: NA
J gene: TRBJ2-1
V gene: TRBV6-2/TRBV6-3
D gene: TRBD1
CDR3 protein: CASQAGTGRTFSYNEQFF

clone size: many
J gene: TRBJ2-3
V gene: TRBV7-2
D gene: NA
CDR3 protein: CASSPWTIRARDTQYF

clone size: many
J gene: TRBJ2-7
V gene: TRBV7-9
D gene: NA
CDR3 protein: CASSLPGPYEQYF

clone size: few
J gene: TRBJ2-1
V gene: TRBV28
D gene: NA
CDR3 protein: CASSFQRHEQFF

clone size: many
J gene: TRBJ1-2
V gene: TRBV7-2
D gene: NA
CDR3 protein: CASSLYLPDRNYGYTF

clone size: many
J gene: TRBJ2-1
V gene: TRBV3-1
D gene: NA
CDR3 protein: CASSQEPYNEQFF

clone size: many
J gene: TRBJ1-1
V gene: TRBV13
D gene: NA
CDR3 protein: CASSVQGGVEAFF

clone size: many
J gene: TRBJ2-7
V gene: TRBV5-1
D gene: NA
CDR3 protein: CASSFGRETEYEQYF

clone size: few
J gene: TRBJ2-1
V gene: TRBV30
D gene: TRBD1
CDR3 protein: CAWSVGQGFEQFF

clone size: many
J gene: TRBJ2-7
V gene: TRBV12-3/TRBV12-4
D gene: NA
CDR3 protein: CASRRQEYEQYF

clone size: few
J gene: TRBJ2-3
V gene: TRBV20-1
D gene: NA
CDR3 protein: CSARDLFVQYF

clone size: many
J gene: TRBJ2-1
V gene: TRBV6-1
D gene: TRBD2
CDR3 protein: CASSTSGRAGNEQFF

clone size: many
J gene: TRBJ2-2
V gene: TRBV11-3
D gene: TRBD2
CDR3 protein: CASSLELAGNTGELFF

clone size: NA
J gene: TRBJ1-4
V gene: TRBV5-1
D gene: NA
CDR3 protein: CASSEQTKMNEKLFF